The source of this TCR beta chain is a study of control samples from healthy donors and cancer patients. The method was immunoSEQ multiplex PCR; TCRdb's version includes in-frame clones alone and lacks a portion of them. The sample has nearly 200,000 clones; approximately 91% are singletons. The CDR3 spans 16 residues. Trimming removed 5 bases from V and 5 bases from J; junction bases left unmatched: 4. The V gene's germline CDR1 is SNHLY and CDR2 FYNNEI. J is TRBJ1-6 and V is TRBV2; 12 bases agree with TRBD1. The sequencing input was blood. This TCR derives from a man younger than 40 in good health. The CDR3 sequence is CASSTGQGANNSPLHF. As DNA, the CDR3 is TGTGCCAGCAGTACGGGACAGGGGGCTAATAATTCACCCCTCCACTTT.